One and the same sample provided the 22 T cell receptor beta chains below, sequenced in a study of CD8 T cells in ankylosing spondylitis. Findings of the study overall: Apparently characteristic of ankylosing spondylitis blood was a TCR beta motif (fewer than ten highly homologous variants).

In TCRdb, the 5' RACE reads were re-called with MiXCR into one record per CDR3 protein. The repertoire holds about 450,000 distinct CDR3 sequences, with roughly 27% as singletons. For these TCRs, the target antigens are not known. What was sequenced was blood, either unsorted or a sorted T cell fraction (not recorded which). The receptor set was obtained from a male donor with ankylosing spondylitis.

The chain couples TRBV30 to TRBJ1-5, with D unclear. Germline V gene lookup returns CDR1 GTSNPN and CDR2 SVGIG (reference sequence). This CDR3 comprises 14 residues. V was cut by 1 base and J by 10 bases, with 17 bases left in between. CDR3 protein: CAWSAGGVISPQHF. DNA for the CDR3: TGTGCCTGGAGTGCGGGCGGGGTAATCAGCCCCCAGCATTTT.

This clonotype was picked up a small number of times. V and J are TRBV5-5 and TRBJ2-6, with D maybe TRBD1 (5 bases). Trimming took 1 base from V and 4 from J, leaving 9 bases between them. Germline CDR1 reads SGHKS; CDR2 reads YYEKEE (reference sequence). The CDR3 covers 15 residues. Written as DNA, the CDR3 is TGTGCCAGCAGCTTGAGGGGTAAGGGGGCCAACGTCCTGACTTTC. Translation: CASSLRGKGANVLTF.

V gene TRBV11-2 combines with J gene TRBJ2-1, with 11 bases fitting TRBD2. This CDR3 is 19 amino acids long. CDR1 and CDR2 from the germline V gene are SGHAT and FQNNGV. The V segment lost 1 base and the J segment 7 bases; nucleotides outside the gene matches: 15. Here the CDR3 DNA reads TGTGCCAGCAGCTTAGTTGCAGGGGTAGGGGCTAGCGGGAGGAATGAGCAGTTCTTC. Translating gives CASSLVAGVGASGRNEQFF.

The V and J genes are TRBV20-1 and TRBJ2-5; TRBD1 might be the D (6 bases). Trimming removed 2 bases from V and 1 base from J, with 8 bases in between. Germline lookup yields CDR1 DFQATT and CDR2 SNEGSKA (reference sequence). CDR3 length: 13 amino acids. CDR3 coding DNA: TGCAGTGCTAGACTGGACAGCCAAGAGACCCAGTACTTC. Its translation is CSARLDSQETQYF.

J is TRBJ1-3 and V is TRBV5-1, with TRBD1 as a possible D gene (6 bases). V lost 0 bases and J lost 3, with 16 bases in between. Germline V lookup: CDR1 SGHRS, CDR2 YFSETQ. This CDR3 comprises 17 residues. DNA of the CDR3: TGCGCCAGCAGCTTGGCCCTGGCACAGGGAGGTGGAAACACCATATATTTT. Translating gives CASSLALAQGGGNTIYF.

The CDR3 sequence: CASTKTGGIVTEAFF. The CDR3 DNA is TGTGCCAGCACAAAGACAGGAGGTATTGTTACTGAAGCTTTCTTT. The gene calls are TRBV6-2 or TRBV6-3 and TRBJ1-1, with D possibly matching TRBD1 (6 bases). The CDR3 is 15 amino acids. The ends were cut back, 7 bases at V and 5 bases at J, with 20 bases in the middle. Germline CDR1 MNHEY, CDR2 SVGEGT.

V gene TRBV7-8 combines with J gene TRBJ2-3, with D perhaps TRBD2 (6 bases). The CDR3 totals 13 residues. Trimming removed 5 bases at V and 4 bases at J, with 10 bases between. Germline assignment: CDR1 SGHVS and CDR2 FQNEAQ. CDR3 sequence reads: CASSGTSPDTQYF. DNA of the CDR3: TGTGCCAGCAGCGGTACTAGCCCAGATACGCAGTATTTT.

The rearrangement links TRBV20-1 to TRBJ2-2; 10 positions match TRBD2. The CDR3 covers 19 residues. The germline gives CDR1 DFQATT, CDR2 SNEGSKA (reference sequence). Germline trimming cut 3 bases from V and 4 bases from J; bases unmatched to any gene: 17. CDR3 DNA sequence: TGCAGTGCTAGGGGAACCGGGACTAGCGACCAGCGGGGCACCGGGGAGCTGTTTTTT. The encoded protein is CSARGTGTSDQRGTGELFF.

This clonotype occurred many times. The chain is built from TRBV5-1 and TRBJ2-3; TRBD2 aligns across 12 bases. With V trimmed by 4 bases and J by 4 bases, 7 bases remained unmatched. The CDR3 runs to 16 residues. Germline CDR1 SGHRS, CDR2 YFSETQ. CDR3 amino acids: CASSDLLAGGADTQYF. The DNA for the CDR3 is TGCGCCAGCAGCGATTTACTAGCGGGAGGAGCAGATACGCAGTATTTT.

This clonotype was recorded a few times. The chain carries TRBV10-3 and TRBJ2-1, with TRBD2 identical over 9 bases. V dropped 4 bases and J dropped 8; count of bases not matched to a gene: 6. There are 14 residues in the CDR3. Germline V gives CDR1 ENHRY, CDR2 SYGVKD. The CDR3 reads CAISVGLAIDEQFF. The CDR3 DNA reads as TGTGCCATCAGTGTGGGACTAGCTATCGATGAGCAGTTCTTC.

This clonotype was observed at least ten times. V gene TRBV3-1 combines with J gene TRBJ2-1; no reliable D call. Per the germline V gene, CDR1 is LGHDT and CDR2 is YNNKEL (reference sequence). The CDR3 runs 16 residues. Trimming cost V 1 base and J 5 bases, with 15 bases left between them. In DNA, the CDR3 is TGTGCCAGCAGCCAAGGGGTGGGGTTCCTTAACAATGAGCAGTTCTTC. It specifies CASSQGVGFLNNEQFF.

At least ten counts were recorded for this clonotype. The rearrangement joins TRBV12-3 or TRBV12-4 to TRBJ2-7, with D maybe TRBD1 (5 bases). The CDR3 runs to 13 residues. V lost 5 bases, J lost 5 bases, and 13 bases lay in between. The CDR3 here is CASSRPGLHEQYF. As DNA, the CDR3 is TGTGCCAGCAGTCGGCCAGGGCTGCACGAGCAGTACTTC.

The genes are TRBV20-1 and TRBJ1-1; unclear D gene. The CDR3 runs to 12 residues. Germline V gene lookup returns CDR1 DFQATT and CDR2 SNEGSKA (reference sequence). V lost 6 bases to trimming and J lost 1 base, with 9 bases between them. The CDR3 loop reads CSATTPNTEAFF. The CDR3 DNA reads TGCAGTGCAACTACACCGAACACTGAAGCTTTCTTT.

The CDR3 sequence: CATSRGNTDTQYF. The CDR3 DNA reads as TGTGCCACCAGTAGGGGCAACACAGATACGCAGTATTTT. The chain links TRBV15 to TRBJ2-3; D is perhaps TRBD1 (5 bases). Germline lookup yields CDR1 LNHNV and CDR2 YYDKDF (reference sequence). V gave up 6 bases and J gave up 2 bases, with 9 bases separating them. CDR3 length: 13 residues.

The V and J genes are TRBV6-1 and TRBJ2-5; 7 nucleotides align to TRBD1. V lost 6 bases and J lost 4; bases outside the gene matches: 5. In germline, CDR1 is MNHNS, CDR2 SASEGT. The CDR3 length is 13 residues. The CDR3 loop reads CASRTTGAETQYF. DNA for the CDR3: TGTGCCAGCAGGACCACAGGGGCAGAGACCCAGTACTTC.

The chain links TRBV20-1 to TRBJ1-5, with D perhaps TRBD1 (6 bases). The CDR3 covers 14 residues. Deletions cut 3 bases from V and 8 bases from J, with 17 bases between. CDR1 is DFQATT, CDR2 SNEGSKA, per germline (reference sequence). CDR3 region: CSASSGAGVEPQHF. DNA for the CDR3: TGCAGTGCTAGTTCGGGGGCCGGAGTTGAGCCCCAGCATTTT.

CDR3 DNA sequence: TGTGCCAGCAGCTTTCCGGGACTAGCGGGATTATGGGGGGAGAACAATGAGCAGTTCTTC. Its translation is CASSFPGLAGLWGENNEQFF. This chain connects TRBV11-2 to TRBJ2-1, with 13 bases fitting TRBD2. J lost 5 bases, V lost 3 bases, and 16 bases had no gene match. Germline-derived CDR1 and CDR2 are SGHAT and FQNNGV. The CDR3 extends over 20 amino acids.

CDR3 loop: CASIPSGRNPYEQYV. CDR3 nucleotide sequence: TGTGCCAGCATCCCTAGCGGGAGAAATCCCTACGAGCAGTACGTC. The V and J genes are TRBV6-1 and TRBJ2-7; 10 bases are shared with TRBD2. The germline gives CDR1 MNHNS, CDR2 SASEGT. The CDR3 totals 15 residues. V lost 7 bases to trimming and J lost 2 bases; unmatched junction nucleotides: 8.

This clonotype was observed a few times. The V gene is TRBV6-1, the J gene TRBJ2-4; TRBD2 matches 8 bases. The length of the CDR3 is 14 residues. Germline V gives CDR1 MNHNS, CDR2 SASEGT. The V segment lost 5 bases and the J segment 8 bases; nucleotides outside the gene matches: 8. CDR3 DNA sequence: TGTGCCAGCAGTCCCGACCCCGGGAGGGACATTCAGTACTTC. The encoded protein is CASSPDPGRDIQYF.

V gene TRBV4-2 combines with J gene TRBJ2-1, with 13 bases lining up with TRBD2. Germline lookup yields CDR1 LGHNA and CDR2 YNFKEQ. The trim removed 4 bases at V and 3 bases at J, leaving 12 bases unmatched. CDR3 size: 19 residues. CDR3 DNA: TGTGCCAGCAGCCTACCTACTCTCGGACTAGCGGGAGACTACAATGAGCAGTTCTTC. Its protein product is CASSLPTLGLAGDYNEQFF.

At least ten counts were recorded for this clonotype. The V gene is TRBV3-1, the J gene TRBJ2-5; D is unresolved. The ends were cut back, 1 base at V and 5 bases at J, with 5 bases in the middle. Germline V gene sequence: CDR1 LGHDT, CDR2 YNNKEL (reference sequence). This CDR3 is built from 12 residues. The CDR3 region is CASSQVVETQYF. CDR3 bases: TGTGCCAGCAGCCAAGTGGTGGAGACCCAGTACTTC.

CDR3 in amino acids: CASSPVAGAGGQYV. DNA of the CDR3: TGTGCCAGCTCACCAGTAGCAGGCGCGGGTGGGCAGTACGTC. This rearrangement joins TRBV18 to TRBJ2-7; tentative D call: TRBD2 (5 bases). The CDR3 is made up of 14 amino acids. In germline, CDR1 is KGHSH, CDR2 LQKENI. V shed 2 bases and J shed 9 bases, with 17 bases lying between them.